The table lists the clone carrying this T cell receptor beta chain with many counts. Amplified regions were TCR beta CDR3 sequences from RNA transcripts. HTBI primers were the set used in a first-round RT-PCR of the TCR CDR3. TCRdb recomputed calls from the multiplex PCR reads with MiXCR, one row per CDR3 protein. The data contain approximately 260,000 distinct CDR3 sequences, around 15% of them singletons. Germline loops: CDR1 SNHLY, CDR2 FYNNEI. The CDR3 sequence is 14 residues long. The V gene lost 2 bases and the J gene lost 5 bases, with 10 bases spanning the gap. This sample was included in a study of T cells in Graves' hyperthyroidism and ophthalmopathy.

The sample taken for sequencing was blood. This receptor was taken from a woman aged 45-65 years with Graves' hyperthyroidism that later progressed to Graves' ophthalmopathy. The chain combines TRBV2 with TRBJ2-1; no firm D call. CDR3 sequence: CASSETLANNEQFF. The CDR3 DNA reads as TGTGCCAGCAGTGAAACTCTGGCGAACAATGAGCAGTTCTTC.